The 32 T cell receptor beta chains listed next were all sequenced from one sample in a study of T-cell reconstitution after alpha-beta-depleted transplantation in children. A library of TCRbeta sequences, prepared with unique molecular identifiers, was generated. TCRdb reprocessed the PCR reads with MiXCR, giving one entry per CDR3 protein. The repertoire holds 190,000 or so distinct CDR3 sequences, approximately 6.8% seen once, with 3% in the top ten. This specimen consisted of PBMCs from the stem cell graft donor, obtained from the stem cell graft. The receptors come from a human donor who donated a stem cell graft to a child with Wiskott-Aldrich syndrome.

This clonotype appeared a few times. V is TRBV3-1 and J is TRBJ2-7; the match to TRBD1 covers 9 bases. Unmatched junction bases numbered 4, after V lost 4 bases and J lost 3 bases. This CDR3 region has 14 residues. From germline, CDR1 is LGHDT and CDR2 YNNKEL (reference sequence). The CDR3 reads CASSPRQGGYEQYF. The DNA for the CDR3 is TGTGCCAGCAGCCCAAGACAGGGGGGCTACGAGCAGTACTTC.

This clonotype was counted ten times or more. The rearrangement joins TRBV6-1 to TRBJ1-2, with D perhaps TRBD1 (5 bases). The CDR3 sequence is 14 residues long. Trimming took off 5 bases at V and 3 bases at J, with 13 bases between the two ends. Germline lookup yields CDR1 MNHNS and CDR2 SASEGT. The CDR3: CASSTWTGHYGYTF. DNA of the CDR3: TGTGCCAGCAGTACCTGGACGGGACACTATGGCTACACCTTC.

As concerns this clonotype: Possible read error: a much larger clone is one base away. The rearrangement links TRBV30 to TRBJ2-7; no firm D call. The length of the CDR3 is 11 residues. Germline V lookup: CDR1 GTSNPN, CDR2 SVGIG (reference sequence). The CDR3 DNA reads as TGTGCCTGGAGTGGAAACTACGAGCAGAACTTC. It codes for CAWSGNYEQNF.

The chain has TRBV7-9 and TRBJ2-1; D gene ambiguous. This CDR3 has 13 amino acids. The V gene lost 6 bases and the J gene lost 5 bases, with 11 bases spanning the gap. The germline gives CDR1 SEHNR, CDR2 FQNEAQ (reference sequence). CDR3 loop: CASRSPQHNEQFF. CDR3 DNA sequence: TGTGCCAGCAGATCTCCCCAGCACAATGAGCAGTTCTTC.

This clonotype was observed at least ten times. DNA of the CDR3: TGTGCCAGCAGTCACACTTCCACAGATACGCAGTATTTT. Protein: CASSHTSTDTQYF. This chain links TRBV28 with TRBJ2-3, with no clear D. The germline V gene encodes CDR1 MDHEN and CDR2 SYDVKM. The CDR3 totals 13 residues. With 5 bases removed from V and 2 bases from J, the gap between germline ends came to 8 bases.

This clonotype was recorded a few times. The V call is TRBV11-2, the J call TRBJ2-2; no firm D call. The V end lost 0 bases, the J end lost 3 bases, and 8 bases lay between the germline ends. Germline loops: CDR1 SGHAT, CDR2 FQNNGV. The CDR3 consists of 15 residues. The CDR3 bases are TGTGCCAGCAGCTTAGATCGGGTTTACACCGGGGAGCTGTTTTTT. Translating it yields CASSLDRVYTGELFF.

Regarding this clonotype: This may be a read error, as it is one base from a much larger clone. The gene calls are TRBV6-2 or TRBV6-3 and TRBJ2-1; D may be TRBD1 (6 bases). Germline V gene data show CDR1 as MNHEY and CDR2 as SVGEGT. Trimming removed 6 bases at V and 4 bases at J, with 19 bases between. There are 16 residues in the CDR3. The CDR3 loop reads CASRTTGHGVYNEQFF. The CDR3 region has the DNA TGTGCCAGCAGAACGACGGGACACGGAGTTTACAATGAGCAGTTCTTC.

The V call is TRBV25-1, the J call TRBJ1-2; no clear D gene. The CDR3 runs to 13 residues. CDR1 and CDR2 (germline): MGHDK, SYGVNS. V lost 1 base, J lost 7 bases, and 10 bases lay in between. CDR3 in amino acids: CASSEFPLGGYTF. The DNA for the CDR3 is TGTGCCAGCAGTGAATTCCCCTTGGGTGGCTACACCTTC.

This clonotype showed up just a few times. DNA of the CDR3: TGTGCCAGCAGCGACCGGACAGCAAACACTGAAGCTTTCTTT. This sequence encodes CASSDRTANTEAFF. This sequence joins TRBV7-9 and TRBJ1-1; TRBD1 is a possible D gene (6 bases). Per germline, CDR1 SEHNR and CDR2 FQNEAQ (reference sequence). The CDR3 has 14 residues. Deletions cut 5 bases from V and 2 bases from J, with 12 bases between.

This clonotype was counted ten times or more. The chain employs TRBV10-1 and TRBJ2-3; 9 bases agree with TRBD2. In germline, CDR1 is WNHNN, CDR2 SYGVQD (reference sequence). The V segment lost 6 bases and the J segment 9 bases; nucleotides outside the gene matches: 13. CDR3 size: 15 residues. CDR3 region: CASSSELAGRETQYF. The CDR3 coding sequence is TGCGCCAGCAGCTCGGAGCTAGCGGGACGGGAGACGCAGTATTTT.

The table lists this clonotype with many counts. This rearrangement joins TRBV12-3 or TRBV12-4 to TRBJ2-1; 7 nucleotides align to TRBD1. The CDR3 is 13 amino acids. V lost 7 bases and J lost 8; bases outside the gene matches: 8. The CDR3 spells CASIQGTADEQFF. DNA for the CDR3: TGTGCCAGCATTCAAGGGACAGCAGATGAGCAGTTCTTC.

This clonotype was counted a few times. The chain couples TRBV20-1 to TRBJ2-2, with 7 nucleotides matching TRBD2. CDR1 is DFQATT, CDR2 SNEGSKA, per germline (reference sequence). J lost 2 bases, V lost 0 bases, and 9 bases had no gene match. This CDR3 is built from 17 residues. Written as DNA, the CDR3 is TGCAGTGCTAGAGATTTGCGGGACTACCGCAACACCGGGGAGCTGTTTTTT. Its protein product is CSARDLRDYRNTGELFF.

This clonotype appeared many times. The J gene is TRBJ2-3, the V gene TRBV7-2; 13 bases agree with TRBD2. The germline V gene has CDR1 SGHTA and CDR2 FQGNSA. J gave up 2 bases and V 1 base, and 3 bases lay outside the gene matches. The CDR3 spans 17 residues. The CDR3 DNA reads TGTGCCAGCAGCTTAGGGACTAGCGGGGGACACACAGATACGCAGTATTTT. Translating it yields CASSLGTSGGHTDTQYF.

This clonotype was seen many times. The chain links TRBV5-1 to TRBJ2-3, with 7 bases fitting TRBD1. The V gene's germline CDR1 is SGHRS and CDR2 YFSETQ. The V segment lost 1 base and the J segment 4 bases; nucleotides outside the gene matches: 3. The CDR3 contains 14 residues. CDR3 sequence reads: CASSLTGVADTQYF. In nucleotides, the CDR3 is TGCGCCAGCAGCTTGACAGGGGTGGCAGATACGCAGTATTTT.

This clonotype has a count of ten or more. The V call is TRBV3-1, the J call TRBJ1-5, with D possibly matching TRBD1 (5 bases). Germline values: CDR1 LGHDT, CDR2 YNNKEL (reference sequence). CDR3 length: 14 amino acids. V gave up 2 bases and J gave up 1 base, with 6 bases separating them. Here the CDR3 DNA reads TGTGCCAGCAGCCAATCAGGGAGCAATCAGCCCCAGCATTTT. It translates to CASSQSGSNQPQHF.

This clonotype was seen many times. The J gene is TRBJ1-1, the V gene TRBV20-1, with 8 bases that match TRBD1. Per the germline V gene, CDR1 is DFQATT and CDR2 is SNEGSKA (reference sequence). The V gene end was trimmed by 6 bases and the J gene end by 1 base; junction bases not matched to a gene: 4. This CDR3 comprises 13 residues. The CDR3 DNA reads TGCAGTGCAGGACAGGGATCGAACACTGAAGCTTTCTTT. Protein product: CSAGQGSNTEAFF.

This clonotype was seen a handful of times. The chain carries TRBV7-2 and TRBJ2-7; unclear D gene. The length of the CDR3 is 11 residues. Between the trimmed V and J ends, which lost 8 bases and 5 bases, there was a span of 10 bases. CDR1 and CDR2 (germline): SGHTA, FQGNSA. The CDR3 nucleotides read TGTGCCAGCCGGAACCAGCACGAGCAGTACTTC. Protein product: CASRNQHEQYF.

The rearrangement links TRBV5-1 to TRBJ2-7, with D unresolved. This CDR3 comprises 14 residues. Trimming removed 0 bases from V and 0 bases from J, with 7 bases in between. Germline V gene data show CDR1 as SGHRS and CDR2 as YFSETQ. CDR3 sequence (DNA): TGCGCCAGCAGCTTGGATCTTTCCTCCTACGAGCAGTACTTC. Its protein is CASSLDLSSYEQYF.

This clonotype has at least ten counts. This chain joins TRBV20-1 and TRBJ2-3, with unresolved D. V dropped 3 bases and J dropped 5 bases, with 6 bases sitting between them. Germline loops: CDR1 DFQATT, CDR2 SNEGSKA (reference sequence). CDR3 length: 11 residues. The chain's CDR3 is CSARTGDTQYF. The CDR3 nucleotides are TGCAGTGCTAGGACGGGAGATACGCAGTATTTT.

The chain couples TRBV7-9 to TRBJ2-6, with 10 bases identical to TRBD1. This CDR3 contains 18 residues. Germline V gene lookup returns CDR1 SEHNR and CDR2 FQNEAQ (reference sequence). The V gene end was trimmed by 5 bases and the J gene end by 1 base; junction bases not matched to a gene: 8. As DNA, the CDR3 is TGTGCCAGCAGCACCCGGACAGGGGGAGTTTCTGGGGCCAACGTCCTGACTTTC. Its translation: CASSTRTGGVSGANVLTF.

This clonotype has a count of ten or more. The chain employs TRBV12-3 or TRBV12-4 and TRBJ2-7; D perhaps matches TRBD1 (6 bases). V dropped 2 bases and J dropped 2 bases, with 19 bases sitting between them. The CDR3 runs 17 residues. CDR3 sequence: CASSLSPRTATPYEQYF. The CDR3 bases are TGTGCCAGCAGTTTAAGCCCTCGGACAGCAACTCCCTACGAGCAGTACTTC.

This clonotype was seen ten or more times. The gene calls are TRBV12-3 or TRBV12-4 and TRBJ1-5; D is unclear. The CDR3 is 17 residues long. The germline V and J ends were trimmed by 1 base and 3 bases, with 16 bases remaining between them. The CDR3, as DNA: TGTGCCAGCAGTTTAGGGGGATCCGGTGGGTTCAATCAGCCCCAGCATTTT. It is translated as CASSLGGSGGFNQPQHF.

The table lists this clonotype with many counts. The chain employs TRBV24-1 and TRBJ2-1; D perhaps matches TRBD1 (6 bases). The germline V gene has CDR1 KGHDR and CDR2 SFDVKD. The CDR3 is made up of 16 amino acids. The V end lost 5 bases, the J end lost 4 bases, and 17 bases lay between the germline ends. CDR3 in amino acids: CATSAKDRSAYNEQFF. The CDR3 DNA is TGTGCCACCAGTGCTAAGGACAGATCGGCGTACAATGAGCAGTTCTTC.

This clonotype was counted ten times or more. J is TRBJ2-1 and V is TRBV5-1; D possibly corresponds to TRBD2 (6 bases). CDR1 is SGHRS, CDR2 YFSETQ, per germline. V was trimmed by 0 bases and J by 9 bases, leaving 13 bases between them. The CDR3 length is 14 residues. CDR3 sequence (DNA): TGCGCCAGCAGCTTGGCATTGACTAGAAGTGAGCAGTTCTTC. This codes for CASSLALTRSEQFF.

This clonotype was observed many times. J is TRBJ2-7 and V is TRBV5-1; D is unresolved. Looked up from germline, CDR1 is SGHRS and CDR2 is YFSETQ. The CDR3 loop spans 14 amino acids. V lost 4 bases and J 0 bases, leaving 11 bases between the germline ends. The chain's CDR3 is CASSHAGSSYEQYF. CDR3 nucleotide sequence: TGCGCCAGCAGCCACGCCGGCAGCTCCTACGAGCAGTACTTC.

This clonotype is a singleton in its sample. The rearrangement uses TRBV7-8 and TRBJ2-4, with D perhaps matching TRBD2 (6 bases). V was shortened by 0 bases and J by 6 bases, with 12 bases between the two germline ends. CDR3 length equals 15 residues. The germline gives CDR1 SGHVS, CDR2 FQNEAQ. Here the CDR3 reads CASSLAGGGLNIQYF. CDR3 nucleotide sequence: TGTGCCAGCAGCTTAGCGGGTGGAGGGTTAAACATTCAGTACTTC.

There are many counts of this clonotype. The chain recombines TRBV5-1 with TRBJ1-1; D unresolved. Germline assignment: CDR1 SGHRS and CDR2 YFSETQ. The CDR3 runs to 13 residues. Trimming stripped 0 bases from V and 3 bases from J, with 6 bases between. In nucleotides, the CDR3 is TGCGCCAGCAGCTTGGACGGATACACTGAAGCTTTCTTT. As protein: CASSLDGYTEAFF.

The chain has TRBV2 and TRBJ1-1; D remains unclear. In germline, CDR1 is SNHLY, CDR2 FYNNEI. Trimming took 3 bases from V and 1 from J, leaving 6 bases between them. The CDR3 runs to 13 residues. The CDR3 DNA reads TGTGCCAGCAGTGATGAGGGGAACACTGAAGCTTTCTTT. Translating it yields CASSDEGNTEAFF.

This clonotype was observed many times. The chain joins TRBV4-3 to TRBJ2-1, with TRBD2 matching over 10 bases. The germline V gene encodes CDR1 LGHNA and CDR2 YSLEER. The V and J ends lost 0 bases and 7 bases, in that order; junction bases with no gene match: 6. The CDR3 sequence is 16 residues long. CDR3 sequence: CASSQDRLAGRNEQFF. The CDR3 bases are TGCGCCAGCAGCCAAGATCGACTAGCGGGTAGGAATGAGCAGTTCTTC.

This clonotype was recorded many times. The V call is TRBV20-1, the J call TRBJ1-5, with D uncertain. CDR1 and CDR2 from the germline V gene are DFQATT and SNEGSKA (reference sequence). Deletions cut 5 bases from V and 7 bases from J, with 12 bases between. This CDR3 contains 12 residues. The CDR3 DNA reads as TGCAGTGCTCTGGGCGGGCGACAGCCCCAGCATTTT. It translates to CSALGGRQPQHF.

In its sample, this clonotype was seen many times. J is TRBJ1-3 and V is TRBV20-1; no clear D. The CDR3 is 14 amino acids. V shed 0 bases and J shed 4 bases, with 10 bases lying between them. Germline CDR1 DFQATT, CDR2 SNEGSKA (reference sequence). The CDR3 bases are TGCAGTGCTAGAGATACGGACGGGGGAAACACCATATATTTT. Translated, it gives CSARDTDGGNTIYF.

A few counts support this clonotype. The chain joins TRBV11-2 to TRBJ1-6, with TRBD1 identical over 7 bases. Germline loops: CDR1 SGHAT, CDR2 FQNNGV. The CDR3 totals 17 residues. The junction had 10 bases not matched to a gene; V was cut back by 1 base and J by 7 bases. CDR3 region: CASSLVPATGKNSPLHF. The CDR3 nucleotides are TGTGCCAGCAGCTTAGTTCCTGCGACAGGGAAGAATTCACCCCTCCACTTT. Supplemented by reference TRBV11-2 and TRBJ1-6, the full variable domain reads EAGVAQSPRYKIIEKRQSVAFWCNPISGHATLYWYQQILGQGPKLLIQFQNNGVVDDSQLPKDRFSAERLKGVDSTLKIQPAKLEDSAVYLCASSLVPATGKNSPLHFGNGTRLTVT.